The sample holds one count of the clone carrying this T cell receptor beta chain. Its antigen remains unidentified. The junction departs from germline at one end; a sequencing error may be responsible. The data are from a study of cytomegalovirus exposure and HLA in healthy donors. CDR3 length: 12 residues. Germline assignment: CDR1 SEHNR and CDR2 FQNEAQ (reference sequence). The PCR had 60 Vbeta and 13 Jbeta primers. In the authors' workflow: There were around 77 million unique TCR beta chains by a later count, and 10 million to 12 million of them were shared. This table comes from immunoSEQ multiplex PCR, and its TCRdb copy is limited to in-frame clones, with some not included. That table is the source of V, J and clone size, and D and trimming were worked out from the DNA. The data show about 180,000 clones, with more than 75% seen just once and 2% to 3% held by the top ten. Study-wide points: In vitro checks showed that a few CMV-associated chains really do target CMV antigens. When analyzed later, the rates of TCR association showed variation by HLA locus, with DRB1 the most and HLA-C the fewest. Segments of the TCR beta V type were, in most cases, productive about 90% or about 30% of the time in an earlier analysis.

This rearrangement joins TRBV7-9 to TRBJ1-1; D ambiguous. Specimen: PBMCs. This clonotype was obtained from a young woman in good health and CMV-seropositive. The DNA for the CDR3 is TGTTCCAGCAGCCGTGGGAGGACTGAAGCTTTCTTT. Amino acid sequence: CSSSRGRTEAFF. Based on the CDR3 plus reference TRBV7-9 and TRBJ1-1, the full variable domain is DTGVSQNPRHKITKRGQNVTFRCDPISEHNRLYWYRQTLGQGPEFLTYFQNEAQLEKSRLLSDRFSAERPKGSFSTLEIQRTEQGDSAMYLCSSSRGRTEAFFGQGTRLTVV.